The text below deals with one T cell receptor beta chain. The antigen it recognizes is unknown. Base qualities are not recorded, but no much larger clone differs from it by a single base. These data come from a study of cytomegalovirus exposure and HLA in healthy donors (dated by TCRdb to about 2017). Some background on the complete study: According to an earlier analysis of several hundred of the donors, 150 million to 200 million T cells yielded roughly 110 million unique TCR beta sequences and approximately 300 Gb of sequence data. An early release that covered about 600 HLA-typed donors contained around 300 gigabases of sequencing data and tens of millions of unique TCR sequences. Among the roughly 390 genotyped donors, around 81% belonged to the genetic ancestry cluster associated with self-reported Caucasian donors. The study aimed to test whether cataloging public T cell receptors could reveal signatures of past pathogen exposure. The study used immunosequencing to profile the T cell repertoires of several hundred subjects and linked those repertoires to cytomegalovirus serostatus. In addition to the first cohort of 666 subjects, a separate validation cohort of 100 to 150 different subjects was used. High-throughput TCR immunosequencing, statistical association of individual TCRs with disease status, and machine learning were combined to predict cytomegalovirus infection status. A later analysis re-examined previously published TCR beta repertoires from 600 to 700 donors and added high-resolution HLA genotyping to investigate patterns of TCR occurrence. Rather than drawing on any new phenotypic data, the later analysis identified candidate immune exposures from TCR beta sequences and the way those sequences occurred across donors. An earlier analysis of a few hundred of the donors applied high-throughput TCR beta sequencing to assess whether each TCR beta V gene segment acted as functional or pseudogenic. Donor age, sex, ethnicity and CMV serostatus were compiled alongside the repertoire data. A later genetic analysis used genome-wide SNP genotypes for about 55% of the 666 donors, treating that subset as a discovery cohort. All discovery cohort repertoires had been generated using a single sequencing platform. HLA typing covered class I and class II loci at four-digit resolution. The number of donors typed differed by locus, with 629-630 for A, B, C, DRB1 and DQB1, around 500 for DQA1, over 600 for DPA1, and about 450 for DPB1. Four to six DR-DQ haplotypes were handled as single units for association and clustering, since linkage in the cohort was strong. Among about 360 genotyped donors of the cohort, an average of roughly 240,000 unique TCR beta nucleotide sequences were sequenced per donor, roughly a sixth of them non-productive. The investigation overall reported the following: The 87-base-pair reads could not distinguish some IMGT-functional V segments, including TRBV6-2 and TRBV6-3, so those segments were excluded. A later analysis found that TCR association rates varied across HLA loci, with DRB1 alleles showing the most associated TCRs and HLA-C alleles the fewest. The presence/absence analyses assumed that sequencing depth was roughly uniform across donors, and that assumption may not be true. Across donors, most TCR sequences were observed very rarely, whereas some public TCRs were present in many individuals. In this cohort, only TCR beta chains were sequenced, and detectable features were limited by the absence of alpha or paired-chain data. A total of 150 or so TCR beta chains were listed by the study as associated with cytomegalovirus. Most CMV-associated TCR beta chains appeared to be HLA-restricted in a later analysis, and the HLA associations seemed to be driven largely by CMV exposure. In a later analysis, HLA-associated TCR beta chains showed more clonal expansion and lower generation probabilities than non-associated chains that were equally common. According to the authors, the approach could potentially be generalized to other disease states and immunological phenotypes. A few of the identified cytomegalovirus-associated TCR beta chains were confirmed in vitro to be specific for cytomegalovirus antigens. At a false discovery rate of 0.05, a later analysis linked under 20,000 TCR beta sequences to specific HLA alleles. In a later genetic analysis, fewer N-insertions in productive TCRs were reported among donors in an Asian-associated ancestry cluster than the roughly 700-donor mean. A further reported finding was that TCR beta sequences accurately predicted the HLA-A and HLA-B alleles for most subjects in the first cohort. A later genetic analysis associated a missense DCLRE1C variant with V-gene and J-gene trimming of TCR beta chains, and an independent cohort replicated the association. In both the original and validation cohorts, the classifier was reported to diagnose cytomegalovirus status with high specificity and sensitivity. The sequencing pipeline was judged likely to have produced a cluster of highly shared sequence variants as a technical artifact. Because some donors lacked HLA typing at each locus, the association tests relied only on the typed subset. Linkage disequilibrium might explain the correlated functional status among segregating V segments, but an unknown experimental factor could not be excluded. The only immune exposure information available for the cohort was CMV serostatus. In a later analysis, several top co-occurrence clusters were reported to appear linked to parvovirus B19, influenza, CMV and Epstein-Barr virus. An earlier analysis of approximately 500 of the donors showed that most TCR beta V segments appeared in productive rearrangements either about 90% or about 30% of the time, which broadly matched IMGT annotations. When HLA alleles, especially DR and DQ, strongly co-occurred, attributing TCR associations to individual alleles was difficult. About 17 rarely observed V segments, including chromosome 9 orphons, were excluded from the earlier analysis of several hundred of the donors because counts were too low.

From cysteine to phenylalanine, the CDR3 is 18 amino acids long. Left in the record is the CDR3 DNA by itself, 54 bases read in frame from the first base. Looking up the germline V gene (reference sequence) yields CDR1 SGHNT and CDR2 YYREEE. From V the trimming removes 3 bases and from J it removes 3 bases, while the gene matches leave 8 bases of the junction unaccounted for. Library construction relied on the immunoSEQ multiplex PCR assay. A mixture of 60 forward primers for TCR Vbeta segments and 13 reverse primers for TCR Jbeta segments was used in the multiplex PCR. The CDR3 region of rearranged TCR beta genes was amplified from genomic DNA by a multiplex PCR assay. The amplified TCR beta libraries were sequenced on the Illumina HiSeq System as 87-base-pair reads. As for the original processing: In a later analysis, tens of millions of unique TCR beta chains were counted across the 690 or so repertoires, and roughly 10 million of these chains were shared by at least two donors. A nearest-neighbor algorithm error-corrected the raw reads and collapsed the reads into unique sequences, merging closely related sequences to remove PCR and sequencing errors. V, D and J gene segments were assigned by aligning CDR3 sequences to IMGT reference sequences. For a sequence to be retained, at least a six-nucleotide match to both a V gene segment and a J gene segment was required. Rearrangements were called productive when the CDR3 lacked stop codons and stayed in frame with V and J; all others were non-productive. CDR3 was defined by IMGT convention, running from the second conserved V-encoded cysteine to the conserved J-encoded phenylalanine. The earlier analysis of some 600 of the donors excluded sequences that lacked an unambiguous match to a single V gene segment. An earlier analysis of 587 of the donors classified V segments as functional when productive rearrangements were above 56.7% and as segregating when the standard deviation between donors was above 5%. A statistical classification framework was developed to diagnose cytomegalovirus status using the catalog of TCR beta chain sequences. V and J gene assignment, in a later analysis, came from comparing TCR nucleotide sequences with IMGT/GENE-DB human TR gene sequences. Using the TCRdist pipeline, a later analysis assigned CDR3 sequences along with most-parsimonious VDJ recombination scenarios. In a later analysis, each TCR beta chain was defined by its CDR3 amino acid sequence together with its V-gene family, and reads without a unique V-gene family were excluded. In a later analysis, 500 to 650 highly shared, low-generation-probability nucleotide sequences were removed to address suspected cross-contamination and a sequencing artifact. A later analysis calculated a clonal expansion index for each public chain from normalized within-repertoire ranks of inferred template counts. Generation probabilities in a later analysis came from a VDJ recombination model fitted to out-of-frame rearrangements, and those results were checked against IGoR. Hypergeometric tests were used in a later analysis to score TCR-TCR, TCR-HLA and TCR-CMV co-occurrence, with a repertoire-size bias correction applied to the TCR pairs. A later analysis estimated false discovery rates by permuting HLA or CMV assignments 20 times. In a later analysis, co-occurring TCRs were grouped with DBSCAN, and TCRdist sequence similarity was added when clustering was performed within HLA-allele-positive subsets. Repertoires with fewer than 30,000 or more than 120,000 public chains were left out of co-occurrence clustering, as were five repertoires with anomalous nucleotide sharing. TCRdb provides this immuneACCESS table in a form limited to in-frame rearrangements. Some clones are lacking; in checked studies, under half of them reflect an unresolved V gene, and why the rest are absent is not known. That table furnishes V, J and clone size, whereas the DNA furnished D and trimming. The sample profile shows roughly 100,000 clones; about 60% of them were found once. The top ten clonotypes cover 4% to 5.5% of the sample.

In total, around 600 healthy bone marrow donors made up the cohort. At the time of sampling, every cohort member was nominally healthy, though immune exposures that went unrecorded were likely present. Of the roughly 670 cohort members, about 290 had a positive CMV serostatus and roughly 370 had a negative one, while no CMV serostatus was recorded for the donor. Every donor gave a peripheral blood sample, and the peripheral blood mononuclear cells from that sample were used for TCR beta sequencing. Genomic DNA was extracted from the blood cell samples with the Qiagen DNeasy Blood Extraction Kit. This chain is built from TRBV5-4 and TRBJ2-2; the central 13 bases match TRBD2. The sample consisted of PBMCs. The receptor was isolated from a human donor in good health. CDR3 sequence: CASSSGLAGAYDTGELFF. Here is the DNA: TGTGCCAGCAGCTCCGGACTAGCGGGAGCTTATGACACCGGGGAGCTGTTTTTT.